This T cell receptor beta chain is drawn from a study of blood T cell repertoires in COVID-19. Looking at the study overall: PBMCs, B-cell-depleted T cells, or T cells were the source of the cDNA or gDNA that made up the material.

Using immunoSEQ multiplex PCR, the repertoire was profiled, and TCRdb retains in-frame clones only, with some absent. The sample contains 300,000 or so clones, roughly 85% of which appear only once. CDR1 is LGHNA, CDR2 YSLEER, per germline. V was pared by 1 base and J by 5 bases, with 7 bases of the junction left unmatched. The CDR3 is made up of 16 amino acids. This TCR was sampled from a woman aged 40 to 55 with acute COVID-19. Material for sequencing was PBMCs or T cells enriched from blood (not recorded which). The rearrangement uses TRBV4-3 and TRBJ2-5; 10 positions agree with TRBD2. As DNA, the CDR3 is TGCGCCAGCAGCCAAGTGAGCGGGAGGGCCTGGGAGACCCAGTACTTC. Residues: CASSQVSGRAWETQYF.